Listed below are T cell receptor beta chains from one sample, sequenced in a study of blood T cell repertoires in COVID-19. Libraries were prepared by immunoSEQ multiplex PCR; TCRdb keeps only in-frame clonotypes and omits some of them. The table includes around 100,000 clones, more than 75% detected once. The sequenced sample consisted of peripheral blood. Source of these receptors: a human donor in a cohort sampled during active COVID-19. Each CDR3 is given with its conserved first and last residue. Each record gives: J gene, D gene, V gene, clone size, CDR3 DNA, CDR3 protein. The D gene is left open where the match is weak. Expanded clones get a size class; other rows say once, few or many, or leave the size out.

j_gene: TRBJ1-3; d_gene: -; v_gene: TRBV6-1; abundance: -; CDR3nt: TGTGCCAGCAGTGATGTGCGTTCGGGATCCGGAAACACCATATATTTT; CDR3aa: CASSDVRSGSGNTIYF
j_gene: TRBJ2-5; d_gene: -; v_gene: TRBV6-5; abundance: once; CDR3nt: TGTGCCAGCAGTTACTCCGGAGGGCGTAGGCGAGAGACCCAGTACTTC; CDR3aa: CASSYSGGRRRETQYF
j_gene: TRBJ1-5; d_gene: -; v_gene: TRBV30; abundance: -; CDR3nt: TGTGCCTGGAGTGGACATGGTAGCAATCAGCCCCAGCATTTT; CDR3aa: CAWSGHGSNQPQHF
j_gene: TRBJ2-2; d_gene: TRBD1; v_gene: TRBV19; abundance: -; CDR3nt: TGTGCCAGTAGTTTGGGGACAGGGGTCACCGGGGAGCTGTTTTTT; CDR3aa: CASSLGTGVTGELFF
j_gene: TRBJ2-7; d_gene: TRBD2; v_gene: TRBV11-2; abundance: -; CDR3nt: TGTGCCAGCAGCTTTAGTAGCGGGCCCCTCTACGAGCAGTACTTC; CDR3aa: CASSFSSGPLYEQYF
j_gene: TRBJ2-7; d_gene: -; v_gene: TRBV7-9; abundance: -; CDR3nt: TGTGCCAGCAGCTCCCGAGACAGGAGTGTAGAGCAGTACTTC; CDR3aa: CASSSRDRSVEQYF
j_gene: TRBJ2-1; d_gene: -; v_gene: TRBV5-1; abundance: few; CDR3nt: TGCGCCAGCAGCTTGGACAGAAGCTCCTACAATGAGCAGTTCTTC; CDR3aa: CASSLDRSSYNEQFF
j_gene: TRBJ1-2; d_gene: -; v_gene: TRBV20-1; abundance: -; CDR3nt: TGCAGTGCTAGTGCGACGGGGGTAGGAGGCTACACCTTC; CDR3aa: CSASATGVGGYTF
j_gene: TRBJ1-5; d_gene: TRBD1; v_gene: TRBV3-1/TRBV3-2; abundance: few; CDR3nt: TGTGCCAGCAGCCGAAACACAGGGGGGGGTCAGCCCCAGCATTTT; CDR3aa: CASSRNTGGGQPQHF
j_gene: TRBJ1-1; d_gene: TRBD1; v_gene: TRBV5-1; abundance: -; CDR3nt: TGCGCCAGCAGCTTGGGGGACAGGGAGGCTTTCTTT; CDR3aa: CASSLGDREAFF
j_gene: TRBJ1-5; d_gene: TRBD1; v_gene: TRBV2; abundance: -; CDR3nt: TGTGCCAGCAACTCCGCCGGCAGGGGGAATCAGCCCCAGCATTTT; CDR3aa: CASNSAGRGNQPQHF
j_gene: TRBJ2-1; d_gene: TRBD1; v_gene: TRBV5-1; abundance: -; CDR3nt: TGCGCCAGCAGCGTGGGACAGTCCTACAATGAGCAGTTCTTC; CDR3aa: CASSVGQSYNEQFF
j_gene: TRBJ2-2; d_gene: -; v_gene: TRBV7-7; abundance: -; CDR3nt: TGTGCTAGCAGCTCAAGGGACAACGCGAACACCGGGGAGCTGTTTTTT; CDR3aa: CASSSRDNANTGELFF
j_gene: TRBJ2-5; d_gene: -; v_gene: TRBV6-5; abundance: -; CDR3nt: TGTGCCAGCAGTTACTCGAATTCCGGGACCCAGTACTTC; CDR3aa: CASSYSNSGTQYF
j_gene: TRBJ2-2; d_gene: -; v_gene: TRBV11-2; abundance: few; CDR3nt: TGTGCCAGCAGCCCGATTCGAGGGCACACCGGGGAGCTGTTTTTT; CDR3aa: CASSPIRGHTGELFF